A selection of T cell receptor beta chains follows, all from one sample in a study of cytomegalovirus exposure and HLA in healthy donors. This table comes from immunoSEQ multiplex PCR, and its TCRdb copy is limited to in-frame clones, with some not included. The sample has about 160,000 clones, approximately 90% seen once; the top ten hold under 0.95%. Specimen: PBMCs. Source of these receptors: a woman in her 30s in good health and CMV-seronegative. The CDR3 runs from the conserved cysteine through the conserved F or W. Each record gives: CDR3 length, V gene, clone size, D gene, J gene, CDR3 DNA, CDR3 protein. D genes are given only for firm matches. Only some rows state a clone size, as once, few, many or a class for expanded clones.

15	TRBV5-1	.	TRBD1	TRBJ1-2	TGCGCCAGCAGCTCCTCCGGGACAGCGAACTATGGCTACACCTTC	CASSSSGTANYGYTF
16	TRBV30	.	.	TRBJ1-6	TGTGCCTGGAGGTCTGGTGGCAGCTCCTATAATTCACCCCTCCACTTT	CAWRSGGSSYNSPLHF
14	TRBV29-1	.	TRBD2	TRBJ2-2	TGCAGCGCCATGGGACTAGCTGGCTCCGGGGAGCTGTTTTTT	CSAMGLAGSGELFF
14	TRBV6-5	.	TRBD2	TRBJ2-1	TGTGCCAGACTCGCGGGAGGGTCTGGCAATGAGCAGTTCTTC	CARLAGGSGNEQFF
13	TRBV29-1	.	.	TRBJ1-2	TGCAGCGCCCGGACGGTGGACTACTATGGCTACACCTTC	CSARTVDYYGYTF
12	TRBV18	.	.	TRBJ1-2	TGTGCCAGCTCACCTAATCGGGATGGCTACACCTTC	CASSPNRDGYTF
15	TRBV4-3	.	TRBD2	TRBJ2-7	TGCGCCAGCAGCCAAGATGAGGCGGGGGGGAGGGAGCAGTACTTC	CASSQDEAGGREQYF
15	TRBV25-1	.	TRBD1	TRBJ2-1	TGTGCCAGCAGTGAATATGGCCCGAGGACAGGGGAACAGTTCTTC	CASSEYGPRTGEQFF
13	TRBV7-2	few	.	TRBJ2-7	TGTGCCAGCAGCTTACATCAGGGCGGCGAGCAGTACTTC	CASSLHQGGEQYF
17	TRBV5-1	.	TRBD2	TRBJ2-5	TGCGCCAGCAGTCCGGGCCGGGCTAGCGGAAAACAAGAGACCCAGTACTTC	CASSPGRASGKQETQYF
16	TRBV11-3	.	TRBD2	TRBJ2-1	TGTGCCAGCAGCCGAGGACTAGCGGGAGGTCGCAATGAGCAGTTCTTC	CASSRGLAGGRNEQFF
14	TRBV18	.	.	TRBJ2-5	TGTGCCAGCTCACCAACTAGCGGCCAGGGGGCCCAGTACTTC	CASSPTSGQGAQYF
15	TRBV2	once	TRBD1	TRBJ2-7	TGTGCCAGCAGTGCAAACAGGGGGAGCTCCTACGAGCAGTACTTC	CASSANRGSSYEQYF
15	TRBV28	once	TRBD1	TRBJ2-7	TGTGCCAGCAGAACCGGACAGGGAGGACCCTACGAGCAGTACTTC	CASRTGQGGPYEQYF
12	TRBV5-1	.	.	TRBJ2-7	TGCGCCAGCAGCCTGTCCAGGAACGAGCAGTACTTC	CASSLSRNEQYF
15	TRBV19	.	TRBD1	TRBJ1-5	TGTGCCAGCAAAGATGGACAGGGTAGGAATCAGCCCCAGCATTTT	CASKDGQGRNQPQHF
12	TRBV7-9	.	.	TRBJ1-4	TGTGCCAGCGCCTCCCTCGGCCCCAGGGTGTTTTTT	CASASLGPRVFF
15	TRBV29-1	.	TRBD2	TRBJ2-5	TGCAGCGTTGGCTCCCTTGGACTAGCGGAAGAGACCCAGTACTTC	CSVGSLGLAEETQYF
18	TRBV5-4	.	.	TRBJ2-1	TGTGCCAGCAGCTTGGCCGGTGGGGGGGACATCCTATACAATGAGCAGTTCTTC	CASSLAGGGDILYNEQFF
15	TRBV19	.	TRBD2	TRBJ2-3	TGTGCCAGTAGTATCCGGGCGGGGGGGTCGGATACGCAGTATTTT	CASSIRAGGSDTQYF
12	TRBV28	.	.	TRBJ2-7	TGTGCCAGCAGTTTAGAGGGCTACGAGCAGTACTTC	CASSLEGYEQYF
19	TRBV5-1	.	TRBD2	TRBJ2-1	TGCGTCAGCAGCTTGGGGCCCCCCTTCGCGGGAGGCCGTTACAATGAGCAGTTCTTC	CVSSLGPPFAGGRYNEQFF
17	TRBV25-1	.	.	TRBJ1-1	TGTGCCAGCAGTGATTCGGGCGAGGGGGTGTGGAAGTCTGAAGCTTTCTTT	CASSDSGEGVWKSEAFF
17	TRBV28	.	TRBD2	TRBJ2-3	TGTGCCAGCAGCCCTAGCGGGGGGCCACGATACACAGATACGCAGTATTTT	CASSPSGGPRYTDTQYF
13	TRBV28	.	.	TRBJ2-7	TGTGCCAGCAGTTTAGGGCAGCCCTACGAGCAGTACTTC	CASSLGQPYEQYF
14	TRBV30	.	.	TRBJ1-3	TGTGCCTGGAGTGTAACAGGAGCTGGGAACACCATATATTTT	CAWSVTGAGNTIYF
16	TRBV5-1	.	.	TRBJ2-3	TGCGCCAGCAGCTCGGTAGACAGGCGTTCCACAGATACGCAGTATTTT	CASSSVDRRSTDTQYF
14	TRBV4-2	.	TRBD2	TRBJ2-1	TGTGCCAGCACCCCGGGACTAGCGAAAAATGAGCAGTTCTTC	CASTPGLAKNEQFF
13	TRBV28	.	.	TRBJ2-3	TGTGCCAGCAGTTTGGTGGCCCCGGATACGCAGTATTTT	CASSLVAPDTQYF
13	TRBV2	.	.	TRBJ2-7	TGTGCCCGTTCTAAGGGACTGACCTACGAGCAGTACTTC	CARSKGLTYEQYF
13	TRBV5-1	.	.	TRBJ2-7	TGCGCCAGCAGCTCCGCAGGGGGGAACGAGCAGTACTTC	CASSSAGGNEQYF
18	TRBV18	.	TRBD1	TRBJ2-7	TGTGCCAGCTCACCACCGATGGATTTCCGGACAGGCTTCTACGAGCAGTACTTC	CASSPPMDFRTGFYEQYF
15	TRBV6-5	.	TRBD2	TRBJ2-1	TGTGCCAGCAGTTTACTCGAGACTAGCGGGCTTCTTCAGTTCTTC	CASSLLETSGLLQFF
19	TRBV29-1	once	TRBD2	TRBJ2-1	TGCAGCGTCGGGGTCTTCCGGACTAGCGGGAGCGACCTGTACAATGAGCAGTTCTTC	CSVGVFRTSGSDLYNEQFF
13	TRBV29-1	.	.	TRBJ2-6	TGCAGCGCCCAGAGGTCTGGGGCCAACGTCCTGACTTTC	CSAQRSGANVLTF
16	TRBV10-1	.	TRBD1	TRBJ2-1	TGCGCCAGCAGTGAGTCTATCCGGGACAGGGTAAATGAGCAGTTCTTC	CASSESIRDRVNEQFF
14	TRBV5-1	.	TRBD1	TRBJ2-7	TGCGCCAGCAGCTACAGGGGGAGGTCCTACGAGCAGTACTTC	CASSYRGRSYEQYF
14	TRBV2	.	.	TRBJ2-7	TGTGCCAGCAGTCCACGACTACAGGGATACGAGCAGTACTTC	CASSPRLQGYEQYF
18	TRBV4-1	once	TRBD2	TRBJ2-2	TGCGCCAGCAGCCAGTGGGCGGGGGACGGGGGGTACAGCGGGGAGCTGTTTTTT	CASSQWAGDGGYSGELFF
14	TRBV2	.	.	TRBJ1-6	TGTGCCATGCAGGGAAGCATTCCACTTTCACCCCTCCACTTT	CAMQGSIPLSPLHF
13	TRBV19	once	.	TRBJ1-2	TGTGCCAGTAGTATAGGACAGATCTATGGCTACACCTTC	CASSIGQIYGYTF
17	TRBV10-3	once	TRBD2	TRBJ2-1	TGTGCCATCAGTGGCCGGGAGGGCCATCATTCACGCAATGAGCAGTTCTTC	CAISGREGHHSRNEQFF
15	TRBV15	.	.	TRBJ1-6	TGTGCCACCAGCAGAGAGGTCCTCGGGGGTTCACCCCTCCACTTT	CATSREVLGGSPLHF
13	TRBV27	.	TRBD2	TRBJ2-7	TGTGCCAGCAGTTTTAGCGGGAAGTACGAGCAGTACTTC	CASSFSGKYEQYF
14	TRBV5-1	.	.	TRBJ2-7	TGCGCCAGCAGCCCCCGGGACTCCCGATACGAGCAGTACTTC	CASSPRDSRYEQYF
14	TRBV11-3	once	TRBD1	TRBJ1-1	TGTGCCAGCAGCCGAGGGACAGTCGGGACTGAAGCTTTCTTT	CASSRGTVGTEAFF
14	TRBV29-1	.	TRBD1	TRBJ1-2	TGCAGCGCCGCACCGGGACAGGGTCACTATGGCTACACCTTC	CSAAPGQGHYGYTF
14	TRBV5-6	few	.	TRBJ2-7	TGTGCCAGCAGCTTGGGGCAGGGGAGTTACCAGCAGTACTTC	CASSLGQGSYQQYF
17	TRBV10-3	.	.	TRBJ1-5	TGTGCCATCAGTGAGTCGAGCCCGGGGGTAGGCAATCAGCCCCAGCATTTT	CAISESSPGVGNQPQHF
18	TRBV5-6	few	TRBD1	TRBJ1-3	TGTGCCAGCAGCTTCCGGACGTCGGACAGGGCCTCTGGAAACACCATATATTTT	CASSFRTSDRASGNTIYF
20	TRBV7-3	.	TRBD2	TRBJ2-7	TGTGCCAGCAGCTTAAAGGCCAGTCGAGTGGGACTACCGACCTCCTACGAGCAGTACTTC	CASSLKASRVGLPTSYEQYF
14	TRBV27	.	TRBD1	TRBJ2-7	TGTGCCAGCAGCTGGACAGGGGGTACCTACGAGCAGTACTTC	CASSWTGGTYEQYF
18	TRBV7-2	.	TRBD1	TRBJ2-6	TGTGCCAGCAGCCGAAGGGGACAGGGGTCCTCTGGGGCCAACGTCCTGACTTTC	CASSRRGQGSSGANVLTF
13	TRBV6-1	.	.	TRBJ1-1	TGTGCCAGCAGTTTTGGACATCAAGCTGAAGCTTTCTTT	CASSFGHQAEAFF